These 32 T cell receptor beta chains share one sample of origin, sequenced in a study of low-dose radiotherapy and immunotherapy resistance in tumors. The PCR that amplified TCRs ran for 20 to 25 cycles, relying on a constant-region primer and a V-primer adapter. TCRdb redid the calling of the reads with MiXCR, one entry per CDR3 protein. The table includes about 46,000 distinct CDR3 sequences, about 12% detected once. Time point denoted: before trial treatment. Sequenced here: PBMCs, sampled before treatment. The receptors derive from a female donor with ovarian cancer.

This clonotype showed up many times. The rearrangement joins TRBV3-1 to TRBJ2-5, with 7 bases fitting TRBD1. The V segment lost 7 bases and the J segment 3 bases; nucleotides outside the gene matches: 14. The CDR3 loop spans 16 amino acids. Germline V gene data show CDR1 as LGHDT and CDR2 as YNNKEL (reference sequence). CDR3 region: CASTRPGTAPEETQYF. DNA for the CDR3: TGTGCCAGCACTCGCCCTGGGACAGCCCCTGAAGAGACCCAGTACTTC.

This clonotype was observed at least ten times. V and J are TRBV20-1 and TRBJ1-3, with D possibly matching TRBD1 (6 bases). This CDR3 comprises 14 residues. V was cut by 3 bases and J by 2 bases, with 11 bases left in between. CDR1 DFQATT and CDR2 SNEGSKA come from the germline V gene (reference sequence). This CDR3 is CSASGAGAGNTIYF. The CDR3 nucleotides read TGCAGTGCTAGCGGGGCAGGGGCTGGAAACACCATATATTTT.

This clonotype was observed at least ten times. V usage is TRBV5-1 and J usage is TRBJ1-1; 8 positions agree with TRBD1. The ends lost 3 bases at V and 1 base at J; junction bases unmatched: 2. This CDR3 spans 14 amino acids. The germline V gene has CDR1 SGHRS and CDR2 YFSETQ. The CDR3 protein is CASSSGTGNTEAFF. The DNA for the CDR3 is TGCGCCAGCAGCTCCGGGACAGGGAACACTGAAGCTTTCTTT. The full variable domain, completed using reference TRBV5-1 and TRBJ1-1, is KAGVTQTPRYLIKTRGQQVTLSCSPISGHRSVSWYQQTPGQGLQFLFEYFSETQRNKGNFPGRFSGRQFSNSRSEMNVSTLELGDSALYLCASSSGTGNTEAFFGQGTRLTVV.

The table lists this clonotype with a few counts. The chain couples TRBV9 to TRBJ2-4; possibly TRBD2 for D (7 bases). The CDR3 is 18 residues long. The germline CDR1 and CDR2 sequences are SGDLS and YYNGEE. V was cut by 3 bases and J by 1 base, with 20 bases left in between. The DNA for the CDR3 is TGTGCCAGCAGCGCATTCGGCGGGGGCGAGGTGGCCAAAAACATTCAGTACTTC. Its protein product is CASSAFGGGEVAKNIQYF.

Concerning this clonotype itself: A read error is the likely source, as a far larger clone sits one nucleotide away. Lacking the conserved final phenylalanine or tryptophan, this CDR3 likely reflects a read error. Here the CDR3 reads CASSLGGGGKLNEQFL. DNA of the CDR3: TGTGCCAGCAGCTTAGGGGGAGGGGGCAAATTGAATGAGCAGTTCTTA. The V gene is TRBV5-3, the J gene TRBJ2-1; D is tentatively TRBD1 or TRBD2 (7 bases each). TRBV5-3 is assigned to the ORF class and has an uncertain function. The CDR3 consists of 16 residues.

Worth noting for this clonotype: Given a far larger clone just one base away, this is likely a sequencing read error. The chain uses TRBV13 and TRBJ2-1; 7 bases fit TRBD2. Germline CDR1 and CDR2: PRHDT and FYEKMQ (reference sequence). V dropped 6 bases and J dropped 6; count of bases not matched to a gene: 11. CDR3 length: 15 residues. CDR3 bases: TGTGCCAGCAGAGCAAGCGGGGTGGCCGGCAATGAGCAGTTCTTC. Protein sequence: CASRASGVAGNEQFF.

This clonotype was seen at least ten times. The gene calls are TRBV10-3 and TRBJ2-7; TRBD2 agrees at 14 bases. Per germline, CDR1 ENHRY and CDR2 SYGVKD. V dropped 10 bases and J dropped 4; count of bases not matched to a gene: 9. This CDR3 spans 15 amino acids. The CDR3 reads CATQTSGRAGYEQYF. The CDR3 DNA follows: TGTGCCACTCAGACTAGCGGGAGGGCCGGGTACGAGCAGTACTTC.

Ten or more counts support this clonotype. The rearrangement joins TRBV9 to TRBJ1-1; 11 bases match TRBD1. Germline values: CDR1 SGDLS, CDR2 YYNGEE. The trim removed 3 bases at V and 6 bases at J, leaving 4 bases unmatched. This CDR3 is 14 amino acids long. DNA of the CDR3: TGTGCCAGCAGCGGGGGACAGGGGGGGCCTGAAGCTTTCTTT. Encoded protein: CASSGGQGGPEAFF.

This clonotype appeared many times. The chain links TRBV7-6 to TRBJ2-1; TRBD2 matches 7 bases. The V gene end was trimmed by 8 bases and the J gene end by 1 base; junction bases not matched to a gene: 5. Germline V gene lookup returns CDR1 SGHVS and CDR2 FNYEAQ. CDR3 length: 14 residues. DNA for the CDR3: TGTGCCAGCGAACCGGGACTATCCTACAATGAGCAGTTCTTC. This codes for CASEPGLSYNEQFF.

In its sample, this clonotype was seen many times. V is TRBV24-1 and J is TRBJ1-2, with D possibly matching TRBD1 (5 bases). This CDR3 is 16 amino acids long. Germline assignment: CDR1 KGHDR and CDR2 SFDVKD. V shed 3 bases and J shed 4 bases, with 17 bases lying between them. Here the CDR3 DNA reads TGTGCCACCAGTGATGCAGGGAGGGCCGAACTCTATGGCTACACCTTC. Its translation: CATSDAGRAELYGYTF.

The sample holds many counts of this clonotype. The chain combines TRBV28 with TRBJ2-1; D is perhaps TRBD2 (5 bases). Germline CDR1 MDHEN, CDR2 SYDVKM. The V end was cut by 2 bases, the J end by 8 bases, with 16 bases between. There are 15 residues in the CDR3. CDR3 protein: CASSLERARGDEQFF. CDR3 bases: TGTGCCAGCAGTTTAGAGAGGGCTCGAGGCGATGAGCAGTTCTTC.

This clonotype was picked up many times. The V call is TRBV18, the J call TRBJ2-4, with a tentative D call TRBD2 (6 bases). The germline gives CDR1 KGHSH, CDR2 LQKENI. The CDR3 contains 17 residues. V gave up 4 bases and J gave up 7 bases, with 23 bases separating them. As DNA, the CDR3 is TGTGCCAGCTCACTCTGGGGAAGGAGAAATGGAGGGAACATTCAGTACTTC. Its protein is CASSLWGRRNGGNIQYF. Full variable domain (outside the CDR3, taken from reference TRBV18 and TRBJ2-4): NAGVMQNPRHLVRRRGQEARLRCSPMKGHSHVYWYRQLPEEGLKFMVYLQKENIIDESGMPKERFSAEFPKEGPSILRIQQVVRGDSAAYFCASSLWGRRNGGNIQYFGAGTRLSVL.

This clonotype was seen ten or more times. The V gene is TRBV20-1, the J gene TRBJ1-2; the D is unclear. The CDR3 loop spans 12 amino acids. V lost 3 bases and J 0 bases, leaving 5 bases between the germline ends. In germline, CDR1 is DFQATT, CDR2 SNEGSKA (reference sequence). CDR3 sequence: CSARKANYGYTF. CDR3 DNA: TGCAGTGCTAGGAAAGCTAACTATGGCTACACCTTC.

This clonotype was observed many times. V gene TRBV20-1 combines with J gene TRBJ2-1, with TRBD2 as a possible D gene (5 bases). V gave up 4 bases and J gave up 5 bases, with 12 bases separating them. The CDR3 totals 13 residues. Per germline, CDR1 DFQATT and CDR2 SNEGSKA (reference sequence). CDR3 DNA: TGCAGTGCTACAGCCGGGGTAAACAATGAGCAGTTCTTC. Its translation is CSATAGVNNEQFF.

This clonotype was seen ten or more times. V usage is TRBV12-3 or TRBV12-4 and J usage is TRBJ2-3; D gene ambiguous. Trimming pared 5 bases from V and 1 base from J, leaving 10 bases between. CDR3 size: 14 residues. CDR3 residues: CASSESGGTDTQYF. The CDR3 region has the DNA TGTGCCAGCAGTGAGAGTGGCGGCACAGATACGCAGTATTTT.

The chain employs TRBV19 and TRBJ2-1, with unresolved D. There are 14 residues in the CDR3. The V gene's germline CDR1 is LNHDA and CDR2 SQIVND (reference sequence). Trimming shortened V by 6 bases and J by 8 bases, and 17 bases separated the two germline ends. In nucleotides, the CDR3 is TGTGCCAGTAGCCAGGCCCCCCCTGGGGATGAGCAGTTCTTC. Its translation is CASSQAPPGDEQFF.

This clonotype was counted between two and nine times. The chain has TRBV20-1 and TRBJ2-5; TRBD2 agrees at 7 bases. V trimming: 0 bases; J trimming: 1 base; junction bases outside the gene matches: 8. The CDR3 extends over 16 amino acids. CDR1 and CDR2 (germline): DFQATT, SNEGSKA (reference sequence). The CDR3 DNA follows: TGCAGTGCTAGAGATCCCAGCGGGGCGATCCAAGAGACCCAGTACTTC. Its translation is CSARDPSGAIQETQYF.

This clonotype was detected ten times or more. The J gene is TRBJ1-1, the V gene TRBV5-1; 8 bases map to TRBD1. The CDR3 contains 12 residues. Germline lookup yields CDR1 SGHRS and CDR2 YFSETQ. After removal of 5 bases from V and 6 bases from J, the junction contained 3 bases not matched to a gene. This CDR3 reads CASRQDRAEAFF. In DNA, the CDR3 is TGCGCCAGCAGGCAGGACAGGGCTGAAGCTTTCTTT.

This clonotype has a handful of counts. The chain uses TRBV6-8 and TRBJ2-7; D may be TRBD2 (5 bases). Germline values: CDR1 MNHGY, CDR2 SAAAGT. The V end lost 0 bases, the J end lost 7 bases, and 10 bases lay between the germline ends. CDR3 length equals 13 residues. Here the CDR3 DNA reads TGTGCCAGCAGTTACTCAGAAAGAGGGGAGCAGTACTTC. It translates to CASSYSERGEQYF.

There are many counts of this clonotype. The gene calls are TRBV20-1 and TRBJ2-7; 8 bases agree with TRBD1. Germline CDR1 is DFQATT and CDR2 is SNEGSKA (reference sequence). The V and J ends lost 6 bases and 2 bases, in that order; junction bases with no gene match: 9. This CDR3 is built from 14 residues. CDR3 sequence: CSATGQGPTYEQYF. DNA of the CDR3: TGCAGTGCAACCGGACAGGGTCCAACCTACGAGCAGTACTTC.

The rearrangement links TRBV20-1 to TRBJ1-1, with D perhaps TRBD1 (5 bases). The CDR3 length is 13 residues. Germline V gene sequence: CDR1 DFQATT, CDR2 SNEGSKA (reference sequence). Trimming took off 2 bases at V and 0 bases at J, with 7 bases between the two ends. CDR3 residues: CSARSGVNTEAFF. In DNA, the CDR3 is TGCAGTGCTAGATCGGGGGTGAACACTGAAGCTTTCTTT.

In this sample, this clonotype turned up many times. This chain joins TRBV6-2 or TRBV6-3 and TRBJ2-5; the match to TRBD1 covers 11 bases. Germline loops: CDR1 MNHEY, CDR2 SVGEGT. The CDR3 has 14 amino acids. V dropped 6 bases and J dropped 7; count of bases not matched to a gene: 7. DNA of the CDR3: TGTGCCAGCAGAAAGGGACAGGGGGTTGGGACCCAGTACTTC. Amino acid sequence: CASRKGQGVGTQYF.

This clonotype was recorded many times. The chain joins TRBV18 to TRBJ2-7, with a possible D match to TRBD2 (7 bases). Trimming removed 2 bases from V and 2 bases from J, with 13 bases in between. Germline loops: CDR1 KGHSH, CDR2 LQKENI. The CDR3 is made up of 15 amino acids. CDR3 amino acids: CASSPETGRAYEQYF. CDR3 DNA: TGTGCCAGCTCACCAGAAACAGGGAGGGCCTACGAGCAGTACTTC.

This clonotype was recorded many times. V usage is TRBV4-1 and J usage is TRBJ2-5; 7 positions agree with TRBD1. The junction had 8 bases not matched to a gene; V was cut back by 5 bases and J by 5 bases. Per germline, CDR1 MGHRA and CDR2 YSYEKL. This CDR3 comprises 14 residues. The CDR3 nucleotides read TGCGCCAGCAGCGTCGGACAGGCGTGGGAGACCCAGTACTTC. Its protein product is CASSVGQAWETQYF.

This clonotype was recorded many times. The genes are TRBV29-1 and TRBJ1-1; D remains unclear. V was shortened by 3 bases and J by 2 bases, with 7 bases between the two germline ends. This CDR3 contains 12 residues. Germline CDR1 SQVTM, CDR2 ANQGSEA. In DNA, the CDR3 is TGCAGCGTTGATAAGGGTAACACTGAAGCTTTCTTT. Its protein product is CSVDKGNTEAFF.

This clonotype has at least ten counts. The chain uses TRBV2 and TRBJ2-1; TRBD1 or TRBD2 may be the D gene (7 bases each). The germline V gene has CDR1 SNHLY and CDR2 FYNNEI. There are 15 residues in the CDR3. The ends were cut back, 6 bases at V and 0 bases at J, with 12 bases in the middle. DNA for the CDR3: TGTGCCAGCAGGCAGGGGGGGAGCTCCTACAATGAGCAGTTCTTC. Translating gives CASRQGGSSYNEQFF. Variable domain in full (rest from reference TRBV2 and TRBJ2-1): EPEVTQTPSHQVTQMGQEVILRCVPISNHLYFYWYRQILGQKVEFLVSFYNNEISEKSEIFDDQFSVERPDGSNFTLKIRSTKLEDSAMYFCASRQGGSSYNEQFFGPGTRLTVL.

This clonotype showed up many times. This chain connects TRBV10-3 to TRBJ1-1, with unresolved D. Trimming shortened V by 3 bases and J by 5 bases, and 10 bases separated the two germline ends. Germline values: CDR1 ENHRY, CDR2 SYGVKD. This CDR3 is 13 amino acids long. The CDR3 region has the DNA TGTGCCATCAGTGACCTCGGGGATACTGAAGCTTTCTTT. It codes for CAISDLGDTEAFF.

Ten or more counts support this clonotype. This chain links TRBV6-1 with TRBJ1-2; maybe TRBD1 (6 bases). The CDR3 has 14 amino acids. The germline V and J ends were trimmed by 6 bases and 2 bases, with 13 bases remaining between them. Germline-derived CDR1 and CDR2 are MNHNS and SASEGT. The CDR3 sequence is CASRGGSMNYGYTF. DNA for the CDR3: TGTGCCAGCAGAGGGGGGTCGATGAACTATGGCTACACCTTC.

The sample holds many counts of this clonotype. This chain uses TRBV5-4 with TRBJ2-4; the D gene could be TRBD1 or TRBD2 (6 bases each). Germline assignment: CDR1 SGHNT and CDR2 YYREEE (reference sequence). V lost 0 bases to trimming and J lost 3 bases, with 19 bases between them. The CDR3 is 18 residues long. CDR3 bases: TGTGCCAGCAGCTTGGCGCGGGACATTAAATGGGGCAAAAACATTCAGTACTTC. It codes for CASSLARDIKWGKNIQYF.

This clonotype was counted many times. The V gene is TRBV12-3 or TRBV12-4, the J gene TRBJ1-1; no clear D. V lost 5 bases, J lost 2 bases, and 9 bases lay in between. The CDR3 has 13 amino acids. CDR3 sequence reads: CASSVPGNTEAFF. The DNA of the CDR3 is TGTGCCAGCAGTGTTCCGGGCAACACTGAAGCTTTCTTT.

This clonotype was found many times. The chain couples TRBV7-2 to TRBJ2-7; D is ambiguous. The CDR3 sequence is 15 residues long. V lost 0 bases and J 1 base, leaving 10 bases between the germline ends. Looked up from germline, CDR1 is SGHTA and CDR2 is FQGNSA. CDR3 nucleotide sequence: TGTGCCAGCAGCTTAGCGGGTGGCAGGTCCTACGAGCAGTACTTC. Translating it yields CASSLAGGRSYEQYF.

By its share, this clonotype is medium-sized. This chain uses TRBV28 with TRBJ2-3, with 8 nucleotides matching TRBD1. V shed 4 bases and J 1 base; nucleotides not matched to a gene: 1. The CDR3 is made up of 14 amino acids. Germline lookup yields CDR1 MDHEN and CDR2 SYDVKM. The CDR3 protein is CASSSGQGTDTQYF. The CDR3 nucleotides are TGTGCCAGCAGTTCGGGACAGGGCACAGATACGCAGTATTTT.